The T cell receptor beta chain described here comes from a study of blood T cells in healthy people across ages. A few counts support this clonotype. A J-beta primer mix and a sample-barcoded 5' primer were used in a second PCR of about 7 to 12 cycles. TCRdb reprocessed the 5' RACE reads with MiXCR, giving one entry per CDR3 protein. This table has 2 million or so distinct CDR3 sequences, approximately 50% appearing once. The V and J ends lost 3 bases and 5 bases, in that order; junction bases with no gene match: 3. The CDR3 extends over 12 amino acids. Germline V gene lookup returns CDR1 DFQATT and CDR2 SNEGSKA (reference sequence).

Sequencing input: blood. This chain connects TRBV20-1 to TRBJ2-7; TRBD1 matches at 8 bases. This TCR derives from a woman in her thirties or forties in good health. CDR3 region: CSASAGGHEQYF. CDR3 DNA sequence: TGCAGTGCTAGTGCAGGGGGCCACGAGCAGTACTTC.